The following is a T cell receptor beta chain sequence with its context. The sample belongs to a study of shared clonotypes between healthy human individuals. TCRdb's table, derived via immunoSEQ multiplex PCR, lists solely in-frame clones and lacks some. The data hold approximately 460,000 clones, with approximately 80% observed a single time. The CDR3 is 15 amino acids. Trimming took 0 bases from V and 8 from J; bases not matched to a gene: 4. Germline CDR1 is SGHRS and CDR2 is YFSETQ. This receptor was taken from a middle-aged woman in good health. Some clones in this sample may be carry-over from other donors' samples. Sequenced sample: PBMCs. The chain links TRBV5-1 to TRBJ1-4; 10 bases are shared with TRBD1. Here the CDR3 reads CASSLVGTGDEKLFF. The CDR3 DNA is TGCGCCAGCAGCTTGGTTGGGACAGGGGACGAAAAACTGTTTTTT.